These 22 T cell receptor beta chains came from one sample sequenced in a study of T cell responses to AZD1222 COVID-19 vaccine listed by TCRdb under 2021. Interpreted using the paper, the time point label stands for: about 28 days (+/-7) after the second vaccine dose. Libraries were constructed by the immunoSEQ multiplex PCR assay. Here the immuneACCESS table is served through TCRdb, limited to in-frame sequences with V and J called. Missing clones are a known gap in these copies; in checked studies unresolved V genes cover under half, and the rest lacks a known reason. Present in this sample are around 120,000 clones, 85% to 90% of which were seen just once. The top ten clonotypes cover roughly 7% of the sample. The sample here was peripheral blood, taken 28 days after the second AZD1222 dose. Source of these receptors: an adult who received the AZD1222 COVID-19 vaccine.

The table lists this clone with a count of one. The chain is built from TRBV27 and TRBJ1-5; no definite D call. This CDR3 region has 14 residues. With 3 bases removed from V and 4 bases from J, the gap between germline ends came to 10 bases. Germline V gene sequence: CDR1 MNHEY, CDR2 SMNVEV (reference sequence). This CDR3 is CASSLGLANQPQHF. DNA for the CDR3: TGTGCCAGCAGTTTGGGTCTGGCTAATCAGCCCCAGCATTTT.

CDR3 amino acids: CASRERGAYNEQFF. In nucleotides, the CDR3 is TGTGCCAGCAGGGAGCGGGGGGCCTACAATGAGCAGTTCTTC. This rearrangement joins TRBV27 to TRBJ2-1, with TRBD2 matching over 9 bases. The CDR3 spans 14 residues. Germline CDR1 is MNHEY and CDR2 is SMNVEV (reference sequence). After removal of 6 bases from V and 2 bases from J, the junction contained 2 bases not matched to a gene.

The V and J genes are TRBV4-3 and TRBJ1-2, with 7 bases that match TRBD1. V shed 5 bases and J 1 base; nucleotides not matched to a gene: 16. CDR1 and CDR2 from the germline V gene are LGHNA and YSLEER. CDR3 length equals 18 residues. CDR3 loop: CASSRGGGQSHYNYGYTF. The CDR3 DNA reads TGCGCCAGCAGCAGGGGTGGGGGACAGAGTCATTATAACTATGGCTACACCTTC.

CDR3 bases: TGTGCCAGCAGTTCCGGCAGGTACACTGAAGCTTTCTTT. This sequence encodes CASSSGRYTEAFF. The genes are TRBV6-5 and TRBJ1-1; D is uncertain. This CDR3 has 13 residues. The V gene lost 4 bases and the J gene lost 3 bases, with 9 bases spanning the gap. The germline V gene encodes CDR1 MNHEY and CDR2 SVGAGI.

The genes are TRBV7-2 and TRBJ1-6, with a weak D call TRBD1 (5 bases). The CDR3 has 15 residues. The germline V and J ends were trimmed by 1 base and 9 bases, with 13 bases remaining between them. The germline gives CDR1 SGHTA, CDR2 FQGNSA. CDR3 sequence: CASSLVGQGGSPLHF. The CDR3 DNA reads as TGTGCCAGCAGCTTAGTAGGGCAGGGCGGTTCACCCCTCCACTTT.

CDR3 sequence (DNA): TGTGCCAGCAGCTTACGGGGGGGCCAACTTCAGCCCCAGCATTTT. Its protein product is CASSLRGGQLQPQHF. V usage is TRBV11-3 and J usage is TRBJ1-5, with D tentatively TRBD1 (6 bases). Germline-derived CDR1 and CDR2 are SGHNT and YENEEA. Trimming left V 2 bases short and J 6 bases short, with 14 bases between. This CDR3 contains 15 residues.

J is TRBJ1-4 and V is TRBV2; 9 bases align to TRBD1. This CDR3 contains 14 residues. J lost 8 bases, V lost 5 bases, and 6 bases had no gene match. Per the germline V gene, CDR1 is SNHLY and CDR2 is FYNNEI. CDR3 protein: CASSRQGVEEKLFF. CDR3 nucleotides: TGTGCCAGCAGTAGACAGGGGGTAGAAGAAAAACTGTTTTTT.

The chain uses TRBV12-3 or TRBV12-4 and TRBJ2-7; D gene ambiguous. V lost 7 bases to trimming and J lost 2 bases, with 9 bases between them. CDR3 length: 12 residues. In DNA, the CDR3 is TGTGCCAGCACCTCTTTTCCCTACGAGCAGTACTTC. Its protein is CASTSFPYEQYF.

This chain uses TRBV18 with TRBJ2-7; 10 nucleotides agree with TRBD1. Germline V lookup: CDR1 KGHSH, CDR2 LQKENI. The CDR3 extends over 13 amino acids. With 5 bases clipped from V and 2 bases from J, the junction kept 0 bases outside the gene matches. DNA for the CDR3: TGTGCCAGCTCAGGACAGGGGGCCTACGAGCAGTACTTC. Translation: CASSGQGAYEQYF.

The chain combines TRBV5-1 with TRBJ1-4, with 9 positions matching TRBD1. The junction had 2 bases not matched to a gene; V was cut back by 2 bases and J by 6 bases. Germline values: CDR1 SGHRS, CDR2 YFSETQ. The CDR3 covers 14 residues. The CDR3 loop is CASSFGTGYEKLFF. The CDR3 bases are TGCGCCAGCAGCTTCGGGACAGGGTATGAAAAACTGTTTTTT. The full variable domain, in which reference TRBV5-1 and TRBJ1-4 provide the parts outside the CDR3, is KAGVTQTPRYLIKTRGQQVTLSCSPISGHRSVSWYQQTPGQGLQFLFEYFSETQRNKGNFPGRFSGRQFSNSRSEMNVSTLELGDSALYLCASSFGTGYEKLFFGSGTQLSVL.

The rearrangement joins TRBV7-2 to TRBJ2-7; 8 bases line up with TRBD2. J gave up 2 bases and V 7 bases, and 7 bases lay outside the gene matches. CDR1 is SGHTA and CDR2 is FQGNSA in the germline V gene. The CDR3 runs 14 residues. DNA of the CDR3: TGTGCCAGCACCCGGGGGGGGGACGCCTACGAGCAGTACTTC. Translation: CASTRGGDAYEQYF.

This chain connects TRBV7-2 to TRBJ2-1, with D possibly being TRBD2 (6 bases). Deletions cut 4 bases from V and 1 base from J, with 14 bases between. This CDR3 spans 16 amino acids. Germline CDR1 SGHTA, CDR2 FQGNSA. Here the CDR3 DNA reads TGTGCCAGCAGCTCTCGGGGCGGGACGTCCTACAATGAGCAGTTCTTC. This codes for CASSSRGGTSYNEQFF. Together with reference TRBV7-2 and TRBJ2-1, the CDR3 gives the full variable domain: GAGVSQSPSNKVTEKGKDVELRCDPISGHTALYWYRQSLGQGLEFLIYFQGNSAPDKSGLPSDRFSAERTGGSVSTLTIQRTQQEDSAVYLCASSSRGGTSYNEQFFGPGTRLTVL.

This clone was detected only once. The CDR3 protein is CSVVRGLAKNIQYF. In DNA, the CDR3 is TGCAGCGTTGTCCGGGGATTAGCCAAAAACATTCAGTACTTC. The chain employs TRBV29-1 and TRBJ2-4; TRBD2 might be the D (5 bases). There are 14 residues in the CDR3. Germline loops: CDR1 SQVTM, CDR2 ANQGSEA. The germline V and J ends were trimmed by 4 bases and 0 bases, with 10 bases remaining between them.

The genes are TRBV28 and TRBJ1-3; D gene ambiguous. Germline loops: CDR1 MDHEN, CDR2 SYDVKM. CDR3 length: 16 residues. Trimming removed 1 base from V and 1 base from J, with 11 bases in between. CDR3 amino acids: CASSLSDGRSGNTIYF. In nucleotides, the CDR3 is TGTGCCAGCAGTTTATCGGACGGGAGATCTGGAAACACCATATATTTT.

This clone showed up just once. The chain recombines TRBV28 with TRBJ2-7; D gene ambiguous. Trimming took 7 bases from V and 5 from J, leaving 15 bases between them. There are 13 residues in the CDR3. Germline CDR1 and CDR2: MDHEN and SYDVKM. CDR3 DNA: TGTGCCAGCACTCCCCCCGGCGGCCACGAGCAGTACTTC. It specifies CASTPPGGHEQYF.

The V and J genes are TRBV9 and TRBJ1-1; D remains ambiguous. V lost 2 bases and J 7 bases, leaving 9 bases between the germline ends. The CDR3 length is 12 residues. The germline gives CDR1 SGDLS, CDR2 YYNGEE. The DNA for the CDR3 is TGTGCCAGCAGCGTCGGGTACAGTGAAGCTTTCTTT. Amino acids: CASSVGYSEAFF.

The chain carries TRBV19 and TRBJ1-2, with TRBD1 as a possible D gene (6 bases). Trimming left V 9 bases short and J 6 bases short, with 17 bases between. Germline V lookup: CDR1 LNHDA, CDR2 SQIVND (reference sequence). The CDR3 is 13 amino acids. Here the CDR3 DNA reads TGTGCCAGCTCAAGGACAGAACAAGATGGCTACACCTTC. Its protein product is CASSRTEQDGYTF.

CDR3 protein: CASIWGGNTEAFF. The CDR3 DNA is TGTGCCAGCATTTGGGGGGGGAACACTGAAGCTTTCTTT. The chain has TRBV6-5 and TRBJ1-1, with a tentative D call TRBD1 (5 bases). The CDR3 has 13 amino acids. Trimming stripped 7 bases from V and 1 base from J, with 10 bases between. Germline-derived CDR1 and CDR2 are MNHEY and SVGAGI.

J is TRBJ2-2 and V is TRBV7-9; D uncertain. The CDR3 sequence is 12 residues long. V shed 3 bases and J shed 6 bases, with 5 bases lying between them. The germline V gene has CDR1 SEHNR and CDR2 FQNEAQ (reference sequence). The CDR3 DNA follows: TGTGCCAGCAGCTTGATGGCCGGGGAGCTGTTTTTT. This codes for CASSLMAGELFF.

This sequence joins TRBV12-3 or TRBV12-4 and TRBJ2-1, with unresolved D. The CDR3 covers 11 residues. With 3 bases removed from V and 9 bases from J, the gap between germline ends came to 6 bases. The CDR3 DNA sequence: TGTGCCAGCAGTTTTACGCCTGAGCAGTTCTTC. Protein sequence: CASSFTPEQFF.

This rearrangement joins TRBV5-5 to TRBJ2-7; the D is unclear. The germline CDR1 and CDR2 sequences are SGHKS and YYEKEE (reference sequence). V dropped 0 bases and J dropped 3 bases, with 7 bases sitting between them. CDR3 length equals 13 residues. CDR3 protein: CASSLVVGYEQYF. The DNA of the CDR3 is TGTGCCAGCAGCTTGGTCGTCGGCTACGAGCAGTACTTC.

CDR3 in DNA: TGCGCCAGCAGGGAGGACGTGCGGGACGAAAAACTGTTTTTT. Amino acids: CASREDVRDEKLFF. This sequence joins TRBV5-1 and TRBJ1-4; weak D call: TRBD1 (5 bases). Trimming took 5 bases from V and 8 from J, leaving 16 bases between them. Germline V gene sequence: CDR1 SGHRS, CDR2 YFSETQ. This CDR3 is 14 amino acids long.